These 8 T cell receptor beta chains were all obtained from the same sample, sequenced in a study of T cell clones after liver transplantation (dated by TCRdb to between 2018 and 2021). The receptor library was made with the immunoSEQ multiplex PCR assay. This immuneACCESS table, as held by TCRdb, lists in-frame sequences with V and J called but not all clones. Of the missing ones, under half trace to an unresolved V gene in checked studies; the others have no known cause. The sample records roughly 80,000 clones, roughly 82% of which are singletons. About 0.52% of the sample comes from the top ten. Sequencing used CD4+ T cells from blood, obtained approximately 3.5 years after liver transplant. The receptors come from a human patient who received a liver transplant. It is possible that, after a transplant, some T cells come from the graft donor.

This clone has just a few counts. This sample also contains other DNA sequences that code for the same CDR3. V and J are TRBV4-2 and TRBJ2-1; D might be TRBD2 (6 bases). V lost 0 bases and J 8 bases, leaving 11 bases between the germline ends. The V gene's germline CDR1 is LGHNA and CDR2 YNFKEQ. The CDR3 runs to 14 residues. The CDR3 loop is CASSQELAAYEQFF. The CDR3 nucleotides read TGTGCCAGCAGCCAAGAACTAGCAGCCTATGAGCAGTTCTTC.

The chain links TRBV9 to TRBJ2-7; D remains unclear. This CDR3 has 14 amino acids. Germline CDR1 reads SGDLS; CDR2 reads YYNGEE. V dropped 0 bases and J dropped 0 bases, with 7 bases sitting between them. CDR3 nucleotide sequence: TGTGCCAGCAGCGTAGTGAGCAGCTCCTACGAGCAGTACTTC. The encoded protein is CASSVVSSSYEQYF.

This chain links TRBV19 with TRBJ2-1, with D perhaps assigned TRBD1 or TRBD2 (6 bases each). The V gene's germline CDR1 is LNHDA and CDR2 SQIVND (reference sequence). V lost 5 bases and J 9 bases, leaving 23 bases between the germline ends. This CDR3 spans 16 amino acids. CDR3 residues: CASSPRSGAMASEQFF. CDR3 DNA sequence: TGTGCCAGTAGTCCCAGATCGGGGGCTATGGCGAGTGAGCAGTTCTTC.

The gene calls are TRBV2 and TRBJ1-4; 8 positions agree with TRBD1. This CDR3 comprises 17 residues. V dropped 6 bases and J dropped 1; count of bases not matched to a gene: 10. Germline loops: CDR1 SNHLY, CDR2 FYNNEI. The chain's CDR3 is CASRISRGQETNEKLFF. The CDR3 nucleotides read TGTGCCAGCAGGATATCCAGGGGGCAAGAAACTAATGAAAAACTGTTTTTT.

The chain uses TRBV18 and TRBJ1-4; a possible D gene is TRBD1 (5 bases). The CDR3 contains 14 residues. Germline CDR1 is KGHSH and CDR2 is LQKENI. V lost 4 bases to trimming and J lost 6 bases, with 12 bases between them. DNA for the CDR3: TGTGCCAGCTCACGGACACATACTGATGAAAAACTGTTTTTT. Translation gives CASSRTHTDEKLFF. The full variable domain, its missing parts supplied by reference TRBV18 and TRBJ1-4, is NAGVMQNPRHLVRRRGQEARLRCSPMKGHSHVYWYRQLPEEGLKFMVYLQKENIIDESGMPKERFSAEFPKEGPSILRIQQVVRGDSAAYFCASSRTHTDEKLFFGSGTQLSVL.

The rearrangement links TRBV18 to TRBJ2-1; TRBD2 is a possible D gene (6 bases). V was trimmed by 6 bases and J by 9 bases, leaving 12 bases between them. The CDR3 totals 12 residues. Germline V gene sequence: CDR1 KGHSH, CDR2 LQKENI. In DNA form, the CDR3 reads TGTGCCAGCTCTCCAGCCGGGGGTGAGCAGTTCTTC. It encodes CASSPAGGEQFF.

This clone was detected a few times. The gene calls are TRBV27 and TRBJ1-2; D might be TRBD1 (6 bases). Germline CDR1 MNHEY, CDR2 SMNVEV (reference sequence). Trimming took off 3 bases at V and 4 bases at J, with 15 bases between the two ends. The CDR3 has 15 residues. The DNA for the CDR3 is TGTGCCAGCAGTTTTTCTTTGGGGGGCGCCTATGGCTACACCTTC. Its translation: CASSFSLGGAYGYTF.

This clone has a handful of counts. This rearrangement joins TRBV18 to TRBJ2-7; 9 bases fit TRBD2. Per the germline V gene, CDR1 is KGHSH and CDR2 is LQKENI. CDR3 length equals 14 residues. Unmatched junction bases numbered 4, after V lost 4 bases and J lost 3 bases. The CDR3 region is CASSLAGALYEQYF. CDR3 bases: TGTGCCAGCTCACTAGCGGGAGCTCTCTACGAGCAGTACTTC.